This TCR beta chain was found in a study of siplizumab effects on memory and regulatory T cells. Regarding the study as a whole: Siplizumab gave mappable alloreactive CD4+ clones an average Treg-derived fraction of approximately 64%, against roughly 27% in controls. A major contribution to the alloresponse seemed to be made by naive T cells, which seemed more diverse than memory cells.

Each sample contributed some 96,000 TCR templates to the assay. Profiling relied on immunoSEQ multiplex PCR, and the TCRdb table lists in-frame clones only, not all of them. The sample lists approximately 100,000 clones, just under 95% occurring once. In this sample, this clone turned up a few times. Its antigen is not identified. This TCR derives from a human donor in good health. The sequenced sample consisted of non-Treg CD4+ T cells sorted from blood.

In DNA form, the CDR3 reads TGTGCCAGCAGTGATATGAATAGCAATCAGCCCCAGCATTTT. This codes for CASSDMNSNQPQHF. The rearrangement links TRBV2 to TRBJ1-5; no definite D call. The CDR3 is 14 residues long. V gave up 3 bases and J gave up 0 bases, with 6 bases separating them. Germline CDR1 is SNHLY and CDR2 is FYNNEI.